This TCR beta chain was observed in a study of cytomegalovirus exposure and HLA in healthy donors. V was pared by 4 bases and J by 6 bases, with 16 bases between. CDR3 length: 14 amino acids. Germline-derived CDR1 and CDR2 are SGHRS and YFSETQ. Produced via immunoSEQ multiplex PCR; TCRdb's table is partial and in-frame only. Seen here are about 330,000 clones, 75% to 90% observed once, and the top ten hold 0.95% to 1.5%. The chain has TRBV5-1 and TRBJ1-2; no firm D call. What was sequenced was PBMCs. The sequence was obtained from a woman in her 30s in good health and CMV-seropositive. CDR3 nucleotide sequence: TGCGCCAGCAGCCCCGGCCAGTTACTCGATGGCTACACCTTC. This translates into CASSPGQLLDGYTF.